This is a list of T cell receptor beta chains from one sample in a study of human T cells and chemical hapten exposure. TCRdb redid the calling of the 5' RACE reads with MiXCR, one entry per CDR3 protein. The sample contains approximately 140,000 distinct CDR3 sequences, 4.1% of which appear only once. The receptor source for this set is a female donor in good health. The CDR3 runs from the conserved cysteine through the conserved F or W. Fields, in order: clone size, J gene, V gene, D gene, CDR3 protein, CDR3 DNA. A D gene is named only where the DNA matches it firmly. Size values are once, few and many counts, or a class for expanded clones, and some rows have none.

>many|TRBJ1-5|TRBV7-2|-
CASSLQRDQPQHF
TGTGCCAGCAGCTTACAGAGGGATCAGCCCCAGCATTTT
>many|TRBJ2-7|TRBV6-6|-
CASSFSVEGDSYEQYF
TGTGCCAGCAGCTTCTCAGTCGAAGGGGACTCCTACGAGCAGTACTTC
>-|TRBJ2-6|TRBV5-7|-
CASSSVPARRDPGANVLTF
TGTGCCAGCAGCAGCGTTCCTGCAAGACGGGACCCTGGGGCCAACGTCCTGACTTTC
>many|TRBJ1-1|TRBV5-6|-
CASSSYPGAEAFF
TGTGCCAGCAGCTCCTACCCAGGGGCTGAAGCTTTCTTT
>few|TRBJ1-1|TRBV5-1|TRBD1
CASSVGQPNTEAFF
TGCGCCAGCAGCGTGGGACAGCCGAACACTGAAGCTTTCTTT
>many|TRBJ2-5|TRBV7-9|-
CASSLLAVSETQYF
TGTGCCAGCAGCCTATTAGCGGTATCAGAGACCCAGTACTTC
>many|TRBJ2-5|TRBV29-1|-
CSVAGLETQYF
TGCAGCGTCGCGGGCCTGGAGACCCAGTACTTC
>many|TRBJ2-7|TRBV7-2|TRBD2
CASSLQIGGGRSREQYF
TGTGCCAGCAGCCTACAAATCGGGGGGGGGCGCTCGCGGGAGCAGTACTTC
>many|TRBJ2-1|TRBV29-1|TRBD1
CSVAGTGSSYNEQFF
TGCAGCGTTGCCGGGACAGGGAGCTCCTACAATGAGCAGTTCTTC
>-|TRBJ1-1|TRBV19|-
CASSIHRGDTEAFF
TGTGCCAGTAGTATCCACCGCGGGGACACTGAAGCTTTCTTT
>many|TRBJ2-7|TRBV5-5|TRBD1
CASSLFEGAEYF
TGTGCCAGCAGCCTATTTGAGGGGGCGGAGTACTTC
>many|TRBJ1-1|TRBV7-2|-
CASSLERNTEAFF
TGTGCCAGCAGCTTAGAACGGAACACTGAAGCTTTCTTT
>-|TRBJ2-3|TRBV7-8|TRBD2
CASSLIGLAGRTDTQYF
TGTGCCAGCAGCTTAATAGGACTAGCGGGACGCACAGATACGCAGTATTTT
>many|TRBJ2-2|TRBV12-3/TRBV12-4|TRBD1
CASSAGTGGLSNTGELFF
TGTGCCAGCAGTGCCGGGACAGGGGGCCTCTCGAACACCGGGGAGCTGTTTTTT
>-|TRBJ2-1|TRBV20-1|TRBD2
CSASGGALNEQFF
TGCAGTGCTAGCGGGGGGGCCCTCAATGAGCAGTTCTTC
>many|TRBJ2-7|TRBV7-6|-
CASSPAVGFYEQYF
TGTGCCAGCAGCCCCGCGGTGGGCTTCTACGAGCAGTACTTC
>many|TRBJ2-3|TRBV15|-
CATSRDLAGLNTDTQYF
TGTGCCACCAGCAGAGATTTGGCGGGGTTAAACACAGATACGCAGTATTTT
>few|TRBJ2-7|TRBV6-1|TRBD2
CASRRIRGGSDEQYF
TGTGCCAGCAGGAGAATCCGGGGGGGCTCCGACGAGCAGTACTTC
>few|TRBJ2-1|TRBV12-3/TRBV12-4|-
CASSIRDNEQFF
TGTGCCAGCAGTATCAGAGACAATGAGCAGTTCTTC
>many|TRBJ1-4|TRBV6-2/TRBV6-3|-
CASSPTELRQNLRPKKLFF
TGTGCCAGCAGCCCTACCGAACTTAGACAGAACCTACGGCCGAAAAAACTGTTTTTT
>many|TRBJ1-4|TRBV4-3|-
CASSPSSLGATNEKLFF
TGCGCCAGCAGCCCTTCGTCTTTGGGAGCAACTAATGAAAAACTGTTTTTT
>many|TRBJ1-3|TRBV30|-
CAWSANLNTIYF
TGTGCCTGGAGTGCAAATTTGAACACCATATATTTT
>many|TRBJ1-5|TRBV28|-
CASRPLGVRSQPQHF
TGTGCCAGCCGTCCTTTGGGGGTCCGCAGTCAGCCCCAGCATTTT